The clone carrying this TCR beta chain was seen repeatedly, ten times or more. On each TCR cDNA molecule, a unique molecular identifier was present. TCRdb re-called the 5' RACE reads through MiXCR, storing one row per CDR3 protein. Among roughly 71,000 distinct CDR3 sequences listed, less than 9.5% were seen once. The CDR3 spans 14 residues. The ends were cut back, 3 bases at V and 4 bases at J, with 12 bases in the middle. The data were taken from a study of spatial heterogeneity in lung cancer. Time point reported: blood at routine non-recurrence follow-up after resection. The chain joins TRBV12-3 or TRBV12-4 to TRBJ1-1; D not resolved. This specimen was PBMCs, taken at follow-up. The clonotype was recovered from a female donor with early-stage non-small cell lung cancer. The CDR3 DNA follows: TGTGCCAGCAGTTTCCCGACTAGTGGCACTGAAGCTTTCTTT. Its protein is CASSFPTSGTEAFF.